This T cell receptor (beta chain) was captured by sequencing in a study of control samples from healthy donors and cancer patients. The CDR3 is 11 amino acids. CDR1 SEHNR and CDR2 FQNEAQ come from the germline V gene (reference sequence). V lost 2 bases and J 6 bases, leaving 5 bases between the germline ends. The assay was immunoSEQ multiplex PCR, and TCRdb's table has in-frame clones only and misses some. The table shows 100,000 to 150,000 clones, with approximately 92% occurring only once. The V and J genes are TRBV7-9 and TRBJ2-7; D call uncertain. The sequence was obtained from a man younger than 35 in good health. Sequenced input: blood. The CDR3: CASSLMGEQYF. The CDR3 nucleotides read TGTGCCAGCAGCTTAATGGGCGAGCAGTACTTC.